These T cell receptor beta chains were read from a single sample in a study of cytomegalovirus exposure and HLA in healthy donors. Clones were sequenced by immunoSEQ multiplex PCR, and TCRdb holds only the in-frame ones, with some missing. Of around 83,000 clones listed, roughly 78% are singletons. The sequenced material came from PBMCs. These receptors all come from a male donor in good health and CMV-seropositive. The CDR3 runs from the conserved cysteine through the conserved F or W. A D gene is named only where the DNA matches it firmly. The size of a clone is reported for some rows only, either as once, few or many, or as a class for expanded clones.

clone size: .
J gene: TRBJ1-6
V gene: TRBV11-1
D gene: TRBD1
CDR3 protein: CASSRAGQGSSSYNSPLHF
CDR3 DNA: TGTGCCAGCAGCCGCGCGGGACAGGGCTCAAGCTCCTATAATTCACCCCTCCACTTT

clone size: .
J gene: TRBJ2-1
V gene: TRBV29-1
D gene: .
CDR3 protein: CSVEERGNEQFF
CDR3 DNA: TGCAGCGTTGAAGAAAGAGGCAATGAGCAGTTCTTC

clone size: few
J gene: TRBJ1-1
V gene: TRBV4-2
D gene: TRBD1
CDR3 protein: CASSQGGQGYGEAFF
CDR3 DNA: TGTGCCAGCAGCCAAGGTGGACAGGGATATGGTGAAGCTTTCTTT

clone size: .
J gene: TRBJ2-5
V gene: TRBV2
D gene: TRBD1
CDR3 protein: CASRGGQGETQYF
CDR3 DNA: TGTGCCAGCAGAGGGGGACAGGGAGAGACCCAGTACTTC

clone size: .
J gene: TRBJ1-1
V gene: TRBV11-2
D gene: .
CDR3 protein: CASSLVAAEAFF
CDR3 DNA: TGTGCCAGCAGCTTAGTAGCCGCTGAAGCTTTCTTT

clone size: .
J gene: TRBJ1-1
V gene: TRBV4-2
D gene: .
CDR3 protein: CASSQEVRGTEAFF
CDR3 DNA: TGTGCCAGCAGCCAAGAAGTTCGGGGAACTGAAGCTTTCTTT

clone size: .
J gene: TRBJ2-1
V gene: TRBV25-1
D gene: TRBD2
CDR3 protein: CASGVGTSLQFF
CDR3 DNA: TGTGCCAGCGGTGTAGGGACTAGTTTGCAGTTCTTC

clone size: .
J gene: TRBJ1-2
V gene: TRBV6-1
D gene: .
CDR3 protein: CASSEGGGGYGYTF
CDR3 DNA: TGTGCCAGCAGTGAAGGTGGGGGGGGATATGGCTACACCTTC

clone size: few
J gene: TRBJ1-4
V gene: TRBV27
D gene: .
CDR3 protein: CASSLVARGNEKLFF
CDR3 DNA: TGTGCCAGCAGTTTGGTGGCACGGGGTAATGAAAAACTGTTTTTT

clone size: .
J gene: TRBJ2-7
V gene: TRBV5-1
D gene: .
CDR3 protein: CASSITGRDEQYF
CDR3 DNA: TGCGCCAGCAGCATTACAGGGAGGGACGAGCAGTACTTC

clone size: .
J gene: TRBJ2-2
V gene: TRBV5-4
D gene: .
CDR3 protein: CASSLVVGNTGELFF
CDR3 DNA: TGTGCCAGCAGCTTGGTAGTTGGGAACACCGGGGAGCTGTTTTTT

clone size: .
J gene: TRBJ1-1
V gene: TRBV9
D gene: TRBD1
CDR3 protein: CASSVAGTGSTEAFF
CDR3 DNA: TGTGCCAGCAGCGTAGCCGGGACAGGGAGTACTGAAGCTTTCTTT

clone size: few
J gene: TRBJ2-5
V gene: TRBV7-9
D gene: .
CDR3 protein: CASSLARDQETQYF
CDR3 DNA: TGTGCCAGCAGCTTAGCCAGGGACCAAGAGACCCAGTACTTC

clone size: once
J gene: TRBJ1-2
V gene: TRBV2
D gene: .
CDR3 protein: CASSAYRASNYGYTF
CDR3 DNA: TGTGCCAGCAGTGCGTACAGGGCGTCTAACTATGGCTACACCTTC